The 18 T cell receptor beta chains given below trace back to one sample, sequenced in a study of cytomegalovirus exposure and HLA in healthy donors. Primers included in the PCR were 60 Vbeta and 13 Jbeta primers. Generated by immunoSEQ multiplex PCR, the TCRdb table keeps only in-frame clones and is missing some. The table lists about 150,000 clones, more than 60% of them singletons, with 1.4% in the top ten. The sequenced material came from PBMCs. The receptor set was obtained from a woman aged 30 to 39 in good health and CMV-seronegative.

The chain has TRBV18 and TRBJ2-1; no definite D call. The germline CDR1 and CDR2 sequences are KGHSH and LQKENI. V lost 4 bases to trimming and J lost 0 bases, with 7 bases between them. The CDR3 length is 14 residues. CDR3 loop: CASSLSDSYNEQFF. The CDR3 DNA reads TGTGCCAGCTCACTATCAGACTCCTACAATGAGCAGTTCTTC. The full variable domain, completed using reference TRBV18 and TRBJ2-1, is NAGVMQNPRHLVRRRGQEARLRCSPMKGHSHVYWYRQLPEEGLKFMVYLQKENIIDESGMPKERFSAEFPKEGPSILRIQQVVRGDSAAYFCASSLSDSYNEQFFGPGTRLTVL.

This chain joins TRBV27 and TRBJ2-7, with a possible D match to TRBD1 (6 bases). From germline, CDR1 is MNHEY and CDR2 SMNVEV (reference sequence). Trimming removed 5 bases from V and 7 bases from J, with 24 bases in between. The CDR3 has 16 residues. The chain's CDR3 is CASSPNRALKGGEQYF. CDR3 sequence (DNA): TGTGCCAGCAGTCCAAACCGGGCCTTGAAAGGGGGAGAGCAGTACTTC.

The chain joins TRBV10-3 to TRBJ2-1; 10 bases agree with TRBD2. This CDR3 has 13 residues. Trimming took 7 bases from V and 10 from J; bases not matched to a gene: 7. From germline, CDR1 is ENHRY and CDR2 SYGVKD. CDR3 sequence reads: CAIKAGGLGEQFF. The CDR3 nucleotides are TGTGCCATCAAAGCGGGGGGGTTAGGAGAGCAGTTCTTC.

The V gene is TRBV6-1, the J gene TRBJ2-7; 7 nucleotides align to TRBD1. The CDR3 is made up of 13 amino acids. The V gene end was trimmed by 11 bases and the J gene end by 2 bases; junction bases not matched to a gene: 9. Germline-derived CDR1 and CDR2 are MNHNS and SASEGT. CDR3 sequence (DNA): TGTGCCTCTAGGGGACAGACGACCTACGAGCAGTACTTC. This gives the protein CASRGQTTYEQYF.

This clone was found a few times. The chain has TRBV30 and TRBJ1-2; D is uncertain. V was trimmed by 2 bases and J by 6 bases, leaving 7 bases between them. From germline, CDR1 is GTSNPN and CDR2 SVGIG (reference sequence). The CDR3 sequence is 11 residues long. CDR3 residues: CAWSWENGYTF. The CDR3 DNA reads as TGTGCCTGGAGTTGGGAGAATGGCTACACCTTC.

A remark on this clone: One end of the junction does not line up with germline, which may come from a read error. The CDR3, as DNA: TGTGCCAGCAGTGAGCGGACAAGAAACTTTGGCTACACCTTC. Translation gives CASSERTRNFGYTF. The V gene is TRBV2, the J gene TRBJ1-2; D may be TRBD1 (5 bases). This CDR3 is built from 14 residues. Germline V gene lookup returns CDR1 SNHLY and CDR2 FYNNEI. Full variable domain (missing parts from reference TRBV2 and TRBJ1-2): EPEVTQTPSHQVTQMGQEVILRCVPISNHLYFYWYRQILGQKVEFLVSFYNNEISEKSEIFDDQFSVERPDGSNFTLKIRSTKLEDSAMYFCASSERTRNFGYTFGSGTRLTVV.

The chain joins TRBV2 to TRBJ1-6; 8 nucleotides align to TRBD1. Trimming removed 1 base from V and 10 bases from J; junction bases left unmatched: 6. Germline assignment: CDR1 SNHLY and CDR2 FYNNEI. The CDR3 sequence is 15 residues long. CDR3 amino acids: CASSEVGQGYSPLHF. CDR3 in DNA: TGTGCCAGCAGTGAAGTAGGACAGGGTTACTCACCCCTCCACTTT.

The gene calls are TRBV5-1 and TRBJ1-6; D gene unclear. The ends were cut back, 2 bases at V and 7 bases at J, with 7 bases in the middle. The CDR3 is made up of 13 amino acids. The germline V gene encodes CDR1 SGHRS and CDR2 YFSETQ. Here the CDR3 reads CASSLQMNSPLHF. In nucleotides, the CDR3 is TGCGCCAGCAGCTTACAGATGAATTCACCCCTCCACTTT.

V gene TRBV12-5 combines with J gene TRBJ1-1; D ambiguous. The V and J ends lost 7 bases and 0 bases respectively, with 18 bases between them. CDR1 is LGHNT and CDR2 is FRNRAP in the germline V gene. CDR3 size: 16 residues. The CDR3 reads CASAPSGSSLNTEAFF. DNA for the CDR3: TGTGCTAGTGCCCCCAGCGGCAGCAGCTTGAACACTGAAGCTTTCTTT.

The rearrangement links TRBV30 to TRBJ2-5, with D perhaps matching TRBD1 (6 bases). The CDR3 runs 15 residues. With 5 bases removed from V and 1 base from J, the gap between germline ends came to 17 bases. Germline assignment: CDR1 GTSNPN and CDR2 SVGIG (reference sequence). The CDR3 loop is CAWDSTGTTQETQYF. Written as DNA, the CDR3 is TGTGCCTGGGATTCTACCGGGACAACCCAAGAGACCCAGTACTTC.

CDR3 loop: CASSLGLQGAYGYTF. The CDR3 coding sequence is TGTGCCAGCAGTTTGGGACTACAGGGGGCCTATGGCTACACCTTC. V gene TRBV28 combines with J gene TRBJ1-2; the match to TRBD1 covers 9 bases. Losses at the gene ends were 3 bases for V and 4 bases for J; bases not matched to a gene: 6. Germline lookup yields CDR1 MDHEN and CDR2 SYDVKM. This CDR3 contains 15 residues.

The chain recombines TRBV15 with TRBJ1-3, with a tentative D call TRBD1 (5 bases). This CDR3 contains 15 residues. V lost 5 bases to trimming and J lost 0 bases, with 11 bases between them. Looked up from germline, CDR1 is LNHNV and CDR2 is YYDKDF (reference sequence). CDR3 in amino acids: CATSPRQISGNTIYF. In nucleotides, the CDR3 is TGTGCCACCAGCCCACGACAGATCTCTGGAAACACCATATATTTT. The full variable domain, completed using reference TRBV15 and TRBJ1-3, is DAMVIQNPRYQVTQFGKPVTLSCSQTLNHNVMYWYQQKSSQAPKLLFHYYDKDFNNEADTPDNFQSRRPNTSFCFLDIRSPGLGDTAMYLCATSPRQISGNTIYFGEGSWLTVV.

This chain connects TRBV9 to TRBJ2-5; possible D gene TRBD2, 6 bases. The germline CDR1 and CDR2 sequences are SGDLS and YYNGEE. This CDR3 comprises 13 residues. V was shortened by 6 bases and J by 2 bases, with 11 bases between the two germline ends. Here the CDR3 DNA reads TGTGCCAGCAACTCGGGGGATCAAGAGACCCAGTACTTC. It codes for CASNSGDQETQYF. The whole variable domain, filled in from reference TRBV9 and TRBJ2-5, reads DSGVTQTPKHLITATGQRVTLRCSPRSGDLSVYWYQQSLDQGLQFLIQYYNGEERAKGNILERFSAQQFPDLHSELNLSSLELGDSALYFCASNSGDQETQYFGPGTRLLVL.

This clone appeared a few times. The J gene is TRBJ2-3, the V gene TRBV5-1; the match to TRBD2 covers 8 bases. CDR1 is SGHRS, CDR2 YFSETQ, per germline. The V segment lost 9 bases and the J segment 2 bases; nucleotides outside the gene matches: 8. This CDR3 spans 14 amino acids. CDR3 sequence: CATQPGGVTDTQYF. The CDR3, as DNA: TGCGCCACCCAGCCGGGGGGGGTCACAGATACGCAGTATTTT.

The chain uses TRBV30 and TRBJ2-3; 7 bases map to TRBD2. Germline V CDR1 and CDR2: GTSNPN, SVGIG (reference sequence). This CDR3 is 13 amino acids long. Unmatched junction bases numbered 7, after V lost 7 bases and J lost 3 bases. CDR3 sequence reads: CAFQRGSTDTQYF. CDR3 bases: TGTGCCTTCCAGCGGGGATCAACAGATACGCAGTATTTT.

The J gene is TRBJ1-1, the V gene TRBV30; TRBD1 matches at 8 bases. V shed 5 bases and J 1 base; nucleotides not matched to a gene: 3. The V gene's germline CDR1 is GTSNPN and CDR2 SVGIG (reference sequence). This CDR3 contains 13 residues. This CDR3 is CAWGQGTNTEAFF. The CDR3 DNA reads TGTGCCTGGGGACAGGGAACGAACACTGAAGCTTTCTTT.

This CDR3 reads CASSPTGGGEKLFF. CDR3 nucleotides: TGTGCCAGTAGCCCGACAGGGGGAGGTGAAAAACTGTTTTTT. This chain connects TRBV19 to TRBJ1-4; 9 nucleotides match TRBD1. J was trimmed by 7 bases and V by 6 bases; bases with no gene match: 6. Germline loops: CDR1 LNHDA, CDR2 SQIVND (reference sequence). This CDR3 comprises 14 residues.

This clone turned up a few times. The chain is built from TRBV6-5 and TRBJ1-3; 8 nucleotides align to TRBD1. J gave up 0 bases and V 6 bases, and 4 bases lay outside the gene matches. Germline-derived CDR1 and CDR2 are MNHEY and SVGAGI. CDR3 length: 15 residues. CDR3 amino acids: CASSTTGGSGNTIYF. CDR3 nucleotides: TGTGCCAGCAGCACCACAGGGGGCTCTGGAAACACCATATATTTT.